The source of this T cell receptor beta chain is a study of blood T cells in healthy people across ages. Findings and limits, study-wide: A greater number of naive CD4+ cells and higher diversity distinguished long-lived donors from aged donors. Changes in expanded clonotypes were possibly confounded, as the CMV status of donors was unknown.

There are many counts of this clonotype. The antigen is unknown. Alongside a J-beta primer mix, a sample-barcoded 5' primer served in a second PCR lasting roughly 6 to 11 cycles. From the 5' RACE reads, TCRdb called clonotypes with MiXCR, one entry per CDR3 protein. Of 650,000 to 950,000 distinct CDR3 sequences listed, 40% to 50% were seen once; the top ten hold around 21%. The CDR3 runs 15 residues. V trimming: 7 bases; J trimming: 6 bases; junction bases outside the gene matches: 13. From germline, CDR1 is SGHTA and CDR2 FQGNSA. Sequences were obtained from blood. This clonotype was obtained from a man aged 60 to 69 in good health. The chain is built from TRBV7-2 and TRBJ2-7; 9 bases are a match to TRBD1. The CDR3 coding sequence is TGTGCCAGCACCCTACCGGGACAGGGAGAAGGCGAGCAGTACTTC. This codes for CASTLPGQGEGEQYF.